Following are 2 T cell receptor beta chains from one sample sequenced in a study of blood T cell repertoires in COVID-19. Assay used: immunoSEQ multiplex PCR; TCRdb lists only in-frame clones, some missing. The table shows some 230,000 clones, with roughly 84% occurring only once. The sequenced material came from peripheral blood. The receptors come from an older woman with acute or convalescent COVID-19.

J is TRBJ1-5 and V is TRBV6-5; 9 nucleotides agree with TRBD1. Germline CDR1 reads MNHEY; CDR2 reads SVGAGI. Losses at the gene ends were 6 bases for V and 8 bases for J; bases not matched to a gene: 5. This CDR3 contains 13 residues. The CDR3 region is CASRQGAKEPQHF. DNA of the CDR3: TGTGCCAGCAGACAGGGGGCTAAGGAGCCCCAGCATTTT.

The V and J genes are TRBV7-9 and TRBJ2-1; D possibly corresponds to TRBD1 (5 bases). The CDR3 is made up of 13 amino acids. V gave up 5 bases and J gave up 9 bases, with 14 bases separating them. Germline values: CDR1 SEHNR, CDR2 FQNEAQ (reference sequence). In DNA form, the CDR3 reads TGTGCCAGCAGCCCCCAGGGTTTAAGTGAGCAGTTCTTC. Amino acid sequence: CASSPQGLSEQFF.